The rows below give T cell receptor beta chains drawn from one sample of a study of beta chain features in type 1 diabetes. This table comes from immunoSEQ multiplex PCR, and its TCRdb copy is limited to in-frame clones, with some not included. The data contain roughly 370,000 clones, 11% to 15% of them seen just once; the ten biggest clones take up 0.035% to 0.045%. Sequenced: naive CD4+ T cells from blood. These receptors all come from a man aged 25 to 40 in good health. Both conserved end residues are part of each CDR3. Fields, in order: clone size, D gene, J gene, V gene, CDR3 protein, CDR3 DNA. The D gene is left open where the match is weak. Where a row states a size, it is once, few, many or the class of an expanded clone; other rows omit it.

size: NA; D: NA; J: TRBJ1-4; V: TRBV4-1; CDR3: CASSQDRLGTDEKLFF; DNA: TGCGCCAGCAGCCAAGACAGGCTGGGGACCGATGAAAAACTGTTTTTT
size: few; D: TRBD1; J: TRBJ2-5; V: TRBV2; CDR3: CASTADRAETQYF; DNA: TGTGCCAGCACCGCGGACAGGGCGGAGACCCAGTACTTC
size: few; D: NA; J: TRBJ2-7; V: TRBV15; CDR3: CATSRAGGDRYEQYF; DNA: TGTGCCACCAGCAGAGCTGGGGGCGATAGGTACGAGCAGTACTTC
size: NA; D: NA; J: TRBJ2-3; V: TRBV7-8; CDR3: CASSLVGVGHTDTQYF; DNA: TGTGCCAGCAGCTTAGTAGGGGTGGGGCACACAGATACGCAGTATTTT
size: few; D: TRBD2; J: TRBJ2-7; V: TRBV7-9; CDR3: CASSALAGAHYEQYF; DNA: TGTGCCAGCAGCGCACTAGCGGGGGCACACTACGAGCAGTACTTC
size: few; D: TRBD1; J: TRBJ2-3; V: TRBV7-9; CDR3: CASRPDDRGFTDTQYF; DNA: TGTGCCAGCAGACCCGATGACAGGGGCTTTACAGATACGCAGTATTTT
size: many; D: TRBD2; J: TRBJ2-3; V: TRBV30; CDR3: CAWKRATGGRGTDTQYF; DNA: TGTGCCTGGAAACGAGCCACCGGCGGGAGGGGCACAGATACGCAGTATTTT
size: NA; D: TRBD2; J: TRBJ2-5; V: TRBV19; CDR3: CASSISSGRNQETQYF; DNA: TGTGCCAGTAGTATATCTAGCGGGAGGAACCAAGAGACCCAGTACTTC
size: NA; D: NA; J: TRBJ2-1; V: TRBV5-4; CDR3: CASSSTGVLEQFF; DNA: TGTGCCAGCAGCTCTACGGGGGTTCTTGAGCAGTTCTTC
size: few; D: TRBD2; J: TRBJ2-2; V: TRBV19; CDR3: CASSTPGGKAGELFF; DNA: TGTGCCAGTAGTACCCCGGGAGGGAAAGCCGGGGAGCTGTTTTTT
size: few; D: TRBD2; J: TRBJ2-1; V: TRBV14; CDR3: CASSQPSGRGGLGEQFF; DNA: TGTGCCAGCAGCCAACCTAGCGGGAGAGGGGGGCTCGGTGAGCAGTTCTTC
size: once; D: NA; J: TRBJ1-3; V: TRBV9; CDR3: CASSVSARSGNTIYF; DNA: TGTGCCAGCAGCGTATCGGCCCGCTCTGGAAACACCATATATTTT
size: few; D: NA; J: TRBJ2-2; V: TRBV23-1; CDR3: CASSQLLQGNTGELFF; DNA: TGCGCCAGCAGTCAATTGTTACAGGGAAACACCGGGGAGCTGTTTTTT
size: NA; D: TRBD1; J: TRBJ2-7; V: TRBV19; CDR3: CASTPSPDRGDEQYF; DNA: TGTGCCAGTACCCCCTCCCCCGACAGGGGCGACGAGCAGTACTTC
size: few; D: NA; J: TRBJ2-6; V: TRBV7-9; CDR3: CASSTRRNSGANVLTF; DNA: TGTGCCAGCAGCACCAGACGCAACTCTGGGGCCAACGTCCTGACTTTC
size: few; D: NA; J: TRBJ1-4; V: TRBV29-1; CDR3: CSVAFRDEKLFF; DNA: TGCAGCGTTGCCTTTAGGGATGAAAAACTGTTTTTT
size: few; D: NA; J: TRBJ2-5; V: TRBV13; CDR3: CASSTWTPGSTSQETQYF; DNA: TGTGCCAGCAGCACATGGACACCAGGATCGACGTCTCAAGAGACCCAGTACTTC
size: NA; D: TRBD1; J: TRBJ1-2; V: TRBV7-9; CDR3: CASSFSGQGPGYTF; DNA: TGTGCCAGCAGCTTTTCGGGACAGGGCCCTGGCTACACCTTC
size: NA; D: NA; J: TRBJ1-5; V: TRBV30; CDR3: CAWSGGRVSPQHF; DNA: TGTGCCTGGAGTGGAGGGAGGGTCTCGCCCCAGCATTTT
size: few; D: NA; J: TRBJ1-2; V: TRBV7-9; CDR3: CASSLEGRVAGYTF; DNA: TGTGCCAGCAGCTTAGAGGGCAGGGTGGCTGGCTACACCTTC
size: few; D: NA; J: TRBJ2-3; V: TRBV5-1; CDR3: CASSPRGDTQYF; DNA: TGCGCCAGCAGCCCCCGTGGAGATACGCAGTATTTT
size: few; D: TRBD2; J: TRBJ2-1; V: TRBV5-1; CDR3: CASSLVSLAGALANEQFF; DNA: TGCGCCAGCAGCTTGGTCTCGCTAGCGGGAGCGTTGGCCAATGAGCAGTTCTTC
size: NA; D: NA; J: TRBJ2-2; V: TRBV9; CDR3: CASSVVAVSGELFF; DNA: TGTGCCAGCAGCGTAGTTGCGGTATCCGGGGAGCTGTTTTTT
size: NA; D: TRBD2; J: TRBJ2-5; V: TRBV19; CDR3: CASSTIAGGRETQYF; DNA: TGTGCCAGTAGTACTATAGCGGGAGGCCGAGAGACCCAGTACTTC
size: once; D: NA; J: TRBJ2-5; V: TRBV7-6; CDR3: CASSLGGTGKTQYF; DNA: TGTGCCAGCAGCTTAGGGGGAACGGGAAAGACCCAGTACTTC
size: NA; D: NA; J: TRBJ1-2; V: TRBV27; CDR3: CASSLGRKNYGYTF; DNA: TGTGCCAGCAGCCTTGGACGGAAAAACTATGGCTACACCTTC
size: few; D: NA; J: TRBJ1-1; V: TRBV29-1; CDR3: CSVERRMNTEAFF; DNA: TGCAGCGTTGAGAGGAGAATGAACACTGAAGCTTTCTTT
size: few; D: NA; J: TRBJ2-4; V: TRBV20-1; CDR3: CSARVKNIQYF; DNA: TGCAGTGCTAGGGTCAAAAACATTCAGTACTTC
size: few; D: NA; J: TRBJ2-6; V: TRBV7-2; CDR3: CASSPIIDRRSGANVLTF; DNA: TGTGCCAGCAGCCCGATTATAGACCGCAGGTCTGGGGCCAACGTCCTGACTTTC
size: few; D: NA; J: TRBJ1-1; V: TRBV4-1; CDR3: CASSQGSRDTEAFF; DNA: TGCGCCAGCAGCCAGGGGTCCCGGGACACTGAAGCTTTCTTT
size: NA; D: NA; J: TRBJ2-5; V: TRBV7-2; CDR3: CASSLDRYQETQYF; DNA: TGTGCCAGCAGCTTGGACCGTTACCAAGAGACCCAGTACTTC
size: NA; D: NA; J: TRBJ2-1; V: TRBV6-6; CDR3: CASSYSTSSYNEQFF; DNA: TGTGCCAGCAGTTACTCGACTAGCTCCTACAATGAGCAGTTCTTC
size: few; D: TRBD1; J: TRBJ1-5; V: TRBV25-1; CDR3: CASSGTVNQPQHF; DNA: TGTGCCAGCAGCGGGACAGTCAATCAGCCCCAGCATTTT
size: few; D: TRBD2; J: TRBJ2-3; V: TRBV11-2; CDR3: CASSSGLAGDTDTQYF; DNA: TGTGCCAGCAGCTCAGGACTAGCGGGGGACACAGATACGCAGTATTTT
size: few; D: NA; J: TRBJ2-3; V: TRBV7-3; CDR3: CASSLKQHTDTQYF; DNA: TGTGCCAGCAGCTTAAAACAGCACACAGATACGCAGTATTTT
size: NA; D: NA; J: TRBJ2-7; V: TRBV5-4; CDR3: CASSPAAGSLSSYEQYF; DNA: TGTGCCAGCAGCCCCGCGGCGGGGTCGTTGAGCTCCTACGAGCAGTACTTC
size: few; D: TRBD2; J: TRBJ2-5; V: TRBV10-3; CDR3: CAISVGTSGKETQYF; DNA: TGTGCCATCAGTGTTGGGACTAGCGGAAAAGAGACCCAGTACTTC
size: NA; D: TRBD2; J: TRBJ2-5; V: TRBV5-6; CDR3: CASSFASGGPTETQYF; DNA: TGTGCCAGCAGCTTCGCAAGCGGGGGTCCCACGGAGACCCAGTACTTC
size: few; D: NA; J: TRBJ1-1; V: TRBV25-1; CDR3: CASTGQQNTEAFF; DNA: TGTGCCAGCACCGGACAGCAGAACACTGAAGCTTTCTTT
size: NA; D: NA; J: TRBJ1-2; V: TRBV5-4; CDR3: CASSSGHLNYGYTF; DNA: TGTGCCAGCAGCTCGGGACATCTTAACTATGGCTACACCTTC
size: NA; D: NA; J: TRBJ2-7; V: TRBV11-2; CDR3: CASSTLYEQYF; DNA: TGTGCCAGCAGCACACTCTACGAGCAGTACTTC
size: NA; D: NA; J: TRBJ2-3; V: TRBV9; CDR3: CASRGRGPTDTQYF; DNA: TGTGCCAGCAGGGGACGGGGTCCCACAGATACGCAGTATTTT
size: few; D: NA; J: TRBJ2-2; V: TRBV7-3; CDR3: CASSSGTGELFF; DNA: TGTGCCAGCAGCTCCGGGACCGGGGAGCTGTTTTTT
size: few; D: NA; J: TRBJ2-1; V: TRBV4-1; CDR3: CASSTTGPPRPEQFF; DNA: TGCGCCAGCAGCACGACTGGCCCCCCGCGCCCTGAGCAGTTCTTC
size: NA; D: NA; J: TRBJ1-1; V: TRBV7-9; CDR3: CASSLTRPAGTEAFF; DNA: TGTGCCAGCAGCTTAACGCGCCCGGCGGGGACTGAAGCTTTCTTT
size: NA; D: NA; J: TRBJ2-5; V: TRBV5-4; CDR3: CASSLGGGETQYF; DNA: TGTGCCAGCAGCTTGGGCGGCGGGGAGACCCAGTACTTC
size: NA; D: TRBD2; J: TRBJ2-1; V: TRBV9; CDR3: CASSARSGLAGGILDEQFF; DNA: TGTGCCAGCAGCGCCCGTTCAGGACTAGCGGGGGGTATATTGGATGAGCAGTTCTTC
size: few; D: NA; J: TRBJ2-3; V: TRBV5-6; CDR3: CASSLVTDTQYF; DNA: TGTGCCAGCAGCTTGGTGACAGATACGCAGTATTTT
size: NA; D: NA; J: TRBJ2-3; V: TRBV4-1; CDR3: CASSLLGTDTQYF; DNA: TGCGCCAGCAGCTTACTCGGCACAGATACGCAGTATTTT
size: NA; D: TRBD2; J: TRBJ2-5; V: TRBV11-2; CDR3: CASRGASPGLGLETQYF; DNA: TGTGCCAGCAGGGGAGCGAGTCCGGGACTAGGGTTGGAGACCCAGTACTTC
size: NA; D: NA; J: TRBJ2-5; V: TRBV4-3; CDR3: CASSRSQGWMETQYF; DNA: TGCGCCAGCAGCCGCTCCCAGGGTTGGATGGAGACCCAGTACTTC
size: NA; D: NA; J: TRBJ2-6; V: TRBV13; CDR3: CASSLSSPDIFSGANVLTF; DNA: TGTGCCAGCAGCTTAAGCAGCCCAGATATTTTCTCTGGGGCCAACGTCCTGACTTTC
size: few; D: NA; J: TRBJ2-5; V: TRBV6-5; CDR3: CASSSYRAPAQYF; DNA: TGTGCCAGCAGTTCCTACAGGGCCCCAGCCCAGTACTTC
size: NA; D: TRBD1; J: TRBJ1-2; V: TRBV9; CDR3: CASSVAGTGPYGYTF; DNA: TGTGCCAGCAGCGTAGCTGGGACAGGGCCTTATGGCTACACCTTC
size: NA; D: TRBD1; J: TRBJ2-1; V: TRBV5-4; CDR3: CASSLVGQGENEQFF; DNA: TGTGCCAGCAGCTTGGTCGGCCAGGGGGAAAATGAGCAGTTCTTC